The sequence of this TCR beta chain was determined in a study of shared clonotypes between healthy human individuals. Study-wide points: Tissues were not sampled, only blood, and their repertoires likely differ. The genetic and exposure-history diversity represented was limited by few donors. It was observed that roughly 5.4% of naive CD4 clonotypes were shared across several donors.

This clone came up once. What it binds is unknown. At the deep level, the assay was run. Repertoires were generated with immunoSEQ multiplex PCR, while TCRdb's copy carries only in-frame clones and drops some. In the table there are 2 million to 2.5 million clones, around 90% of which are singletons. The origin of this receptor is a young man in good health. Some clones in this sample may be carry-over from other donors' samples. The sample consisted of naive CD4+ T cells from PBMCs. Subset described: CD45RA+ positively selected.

CDR3: CSVAGEAVNTGELFF. In DNA form, the CDR3 reads TGCAGCGTTGCAGGGGAAGCGGTAAACACCGGGGAGCTGTTTTTT. The chain recombines TRBV29-1 with TRBJ2-2; a possible D gene is TRBD1 (6 bases). Trimming took off 4 bases at V and 2 bases at J, with 14 bases between the two ends. This CDR3 is built from 15 residues. Germline V gene lookup returns CDR1 SQVTM and CDR2 ANQGSEA.